This T cell receptor (beta chain) stems from a study of T-cell reconstitution after alpha-beta-depleted transplantation in children. The ends were cut back, 4 bases at V and 0 bases at J, with 11 bases in the middle. CDR1 and CDR2 (germline): MNHEY, SMNVEV (reference sequence). There are 15 residues in the CDR3. Molecular barcoding with unique molecular identifiers was used for the TCRbeta library. A single record per CDR3 protein comes from TCRdb applying MiXCR to the PCR reads. This sample has approximately 150,000 distinct CDR3 sequences, with about 8.8% found just once. This clonotype was counted between two and nine times. Its antigen is as yet unknown. Regarding the study as a whole: The high TCRbeta diversity at day 60 in some patients came from surviving recipient T cells and thymic progenitors. Diversity and T-cell counts at one year after transplant derived mostly from new T cells. Expanded graft clones numbering several hundred reportedly gave rise to alpha-beta T cells about two months after transplant.

The origin of this receptor is a female patient aged 2-10 years who had a stem cell transplant for congenital amegakaryocytic thrombocytopenia, so the T cells may come from the graft donor. This sample comprised PBMCs, mostly from graft donor cells, obtained 180 days after TCRalphabeta/CD19-depleted stem cell transplant. This chain joins TRBV27 and TRBJ2-3; no firm D call. The CDR3 is CASSSDGLSTDTQYF. As DNA, the CDR3 is TGTGCCAGCAGTTCGGACGGCCTCAGCACAGATACGCAGTATTTT.